The source of this T cell receptor (beta chain) is a study of regulatory dendritic cells for organ transplantation. Generated by immunoSEQ multiplex PCR, the TCRdb table keeps only in-frame clones and is missing some. Of fewer than 25,000 clones detected, 60% to 80% appear once; the ten largest clones hold 0.92%. Trimming removed 4 bases from V and 0 bases from J; junction bases left unmatched: 6. The CDR3 has 16 amino acids. Looked up from germline, CDR1 is SGHKS and CDR2 is YYEKEE (reference sequence). The sequenced material came from memory CD4+ T cells from blood. Noted subset: CD45RO+ memory T cells. This rearrangement joins TRBV5-5 to TRBJ2-2; 7 positions agree with TRBD1. The TCR originated in a human donor in good health. The CDR3 DNA sequence: TGTGCCAGCAGCCTACAGGGGCGATCGAACACCGGGGAGCTGTTTTTT. Translated, it gives CASSLQGRSNTGELFF.